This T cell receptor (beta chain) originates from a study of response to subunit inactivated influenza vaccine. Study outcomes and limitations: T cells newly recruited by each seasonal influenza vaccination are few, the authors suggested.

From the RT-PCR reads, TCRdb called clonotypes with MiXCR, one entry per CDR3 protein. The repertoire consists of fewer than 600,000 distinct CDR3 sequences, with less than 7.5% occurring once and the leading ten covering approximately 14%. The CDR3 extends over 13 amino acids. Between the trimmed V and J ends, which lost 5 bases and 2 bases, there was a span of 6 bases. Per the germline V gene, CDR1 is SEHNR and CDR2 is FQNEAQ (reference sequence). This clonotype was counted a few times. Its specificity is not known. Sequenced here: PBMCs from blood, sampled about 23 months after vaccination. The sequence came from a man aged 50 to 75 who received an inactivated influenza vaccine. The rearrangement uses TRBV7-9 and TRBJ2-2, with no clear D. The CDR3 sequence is CASSHTNTGELFF. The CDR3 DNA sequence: TGTGCCAGCAGCCATACAAACACCGGGGAGCTGTTTTTT.